This TCR beta chain was obtained from a study of long-term antiretroviral therapy in people with HIV. This CDR3 spans 15 amino acids. The germline V gene encodes CDR1 SGHTA and CDR2 FQGTGA. Unmatched junction bases numbered 5, after V lost 4 bases and J lost 7 bases. Run at survey level, the immunoSEQ assay was version v3.0. Assay used: immunoSEQ multiplex PCR; TCRdb lists only in-frame clones, some missing. This sample has 25,000 to 30,000 clones, with around 84% found just once. Each sample contained roughly 0.85-11 million cryopreserved PBMC, thawed before DNA extraction. Whole-study findings and limits: When set beside controls, HIV repertoires had CDR3 length ranges that were narrower. Although diversity increased after ART, it remained lower than in transplant donor controls. Dominating the repertoire at all time points were the clones that expanded before ART.

This clone occurred once. No antigen is known for it. This TCR came from a man aged 18 to 30 with HIV. This chain connects TRBV7-3 to TRBJ2-1; TRBD1 agrees at 12 bases. The sequencing here drew on unsorted PBMCs, taken 0.4 years after starting antiretroviral therapy. Here the CDR3 reads CASSWDRGLKNEQFF. The DNA for the CDR3 is TGTGCCAGCAGCTGGGACAGGGGGCTTAAGAATGAGCAGTTCTTC. The full variable domain, rest sourced from reference TRBV7-3 and TRBJ2-1, is GAGVSQTPSNKVTEKGKYVELRCDPISGHTALYWYRQSLGQGPEFLIYFQGTGAADDSGLPNDRFFAVRPEGSVSTLKIQRTERGDSAVYLCASSWDRGLKNEQFFGPGTRLTVL.